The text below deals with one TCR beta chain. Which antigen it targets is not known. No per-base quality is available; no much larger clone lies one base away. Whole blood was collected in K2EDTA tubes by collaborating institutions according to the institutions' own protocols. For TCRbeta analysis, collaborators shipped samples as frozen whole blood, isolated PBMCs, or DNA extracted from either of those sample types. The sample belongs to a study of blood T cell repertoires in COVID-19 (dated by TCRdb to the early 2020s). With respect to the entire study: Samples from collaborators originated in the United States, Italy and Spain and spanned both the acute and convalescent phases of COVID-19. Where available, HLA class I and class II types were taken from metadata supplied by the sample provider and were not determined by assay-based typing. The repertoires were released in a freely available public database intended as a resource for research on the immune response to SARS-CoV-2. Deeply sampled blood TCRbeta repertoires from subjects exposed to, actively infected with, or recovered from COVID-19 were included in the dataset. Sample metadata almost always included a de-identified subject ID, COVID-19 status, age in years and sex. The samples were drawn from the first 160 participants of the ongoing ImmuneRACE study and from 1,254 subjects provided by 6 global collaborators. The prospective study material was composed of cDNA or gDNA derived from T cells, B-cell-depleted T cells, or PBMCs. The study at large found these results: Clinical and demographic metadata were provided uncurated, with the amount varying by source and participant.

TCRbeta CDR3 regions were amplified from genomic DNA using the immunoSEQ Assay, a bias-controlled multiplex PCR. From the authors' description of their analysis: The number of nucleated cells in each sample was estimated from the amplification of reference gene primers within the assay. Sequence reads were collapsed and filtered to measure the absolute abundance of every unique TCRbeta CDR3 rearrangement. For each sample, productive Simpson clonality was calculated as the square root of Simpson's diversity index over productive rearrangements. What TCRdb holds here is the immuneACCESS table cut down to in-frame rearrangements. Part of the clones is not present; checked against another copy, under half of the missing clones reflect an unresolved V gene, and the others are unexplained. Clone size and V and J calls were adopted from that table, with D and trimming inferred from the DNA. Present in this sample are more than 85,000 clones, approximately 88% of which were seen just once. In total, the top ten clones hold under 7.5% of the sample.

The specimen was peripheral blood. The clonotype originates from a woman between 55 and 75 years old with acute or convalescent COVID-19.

The DNA reads as follows: TGTGCCAGCAGCTTAGAACAGTATAACTATGGCTACACCTTC. It is translated as CASSLEQYNYGYTF. This receptor chain uses TRBV7-9 and TRBJ1-2; too little of a D gene remains to name it. From cysteine to phenylalanine, the CDR3 is 14 amino acids long. Only the CDR3 DNA stays, 42 bases, in frame from base 1. CDR1 and CDR2 (SEHNR, FQNEAQ) derive from the germline V gene (reference sequence). Trimming takes 1 base from V and 1 base from J, and the germline ends sit 7 bases apart.